Presented here are 5 T cell receptor beta chains from one specimen sequenced in a study of blood T cell repertoires in COVID-19. Sequenced by immunoSEQ multiplex PCR; TCRdb stores in-frame clones only, minus some. The profile shows approximately 97,000 clones, roughly 80% of them singletons. Sequenced input: peripheral blood. These receptors came from a human donor in a cohort sampled during active COVID-19.

The rearrangement uses TRBV9 and TRBJ2-5; the match to TRBD2 covers 9 bases. The length of the CDR3 is 16 residues. V gave up 0 bases and J gave up 5 bases; unmatched junction bases: 8. CDR1 SGDLS and CDR2 YYNGEE come from the germline V gene. The CDR3 loop is CASSVGASGTVETQYF. CDR3 bases: TGTGCCAGCAGCGTAGGTGCTAGCGGGACGGTGGAGACCCAGTACTTC. The variable domain in full, with the rest retrieved from reference TRBV9 and TRBJ2-5, is DSGVTQTPKHLITATGQRVTLRCSPRSGDLSVYWYQQSLDQGLQFLIQYYNGEERAKGNILERFSAQQFPDLHSELNLSSLELGDSALYFCASSVGASGTVETQYFGPGTRLLVL.

V gene TRBV7-3 combines with J gene TRBJ2-3, with 11 bases identical to TRBD1. With V trimmed by 6 bases and J by 5 bases, 7 bases remained unmatched. This CDR3 has 15 amino acids. The germline CDR1 and CDR2 sequences are SGHTA and FQGTGA. Here the CDR3 reads CASSLGQGAKDTQYF. CDR3 in DNA: TGTGCCAGCAGTCTAGGACAGGGGGCGAAAGATACGCAGTATTTT.

This chain uses TRBV7-9 with TRBJ2-3; 7 bases match TRBD2. CDR1 is SEHNR and CDR2 is FQNEAQ in the germline V gene (reference sequence). The CDR3 totals 17 residues. V trimming: 1 base; J trimming: 1 base; junction bases outside the gene matches: 8. CDR3 region: CASSLGRAGDRTDTQYF. CDR3 sequence (DNA): TGTGCCAGCAGCTTAGGTAGGGCGGGGGACCGCACAGATACGCAGTATTTT.

The chain couples TRBV4-3 to TRBJ2-7; 7 positions agree with TRBD1. Germline values: CDR1 LGHNA, CDR2 YSLEER. This CDR3 contains 15 residues. Unmatched junction bases numbered 3, after V lost 0 bases and J lost 1 base. DNA for the CDR3: TGCGCCAGCAGCCAAGATCGACAGGGATCCTACGAGCAGTACTTC. Amino acid sequence: CASSQDRQGSYEQYF.

V usage is TRBV29-1 and J usage is TRBJ1-2; 7 nucleotides align to TRBD1. The CDR3 covers 14 residues. Germline values: CDR1 SQVTM, CDR2 ANQGSEA. V lost 6 bases to trimming and J lost 4 bases; unmatched junction nucleotides: 11. CDR3 DNA: TGCAGCGTCGCAGACCGGGACAGAGTCTATGGCTACACCTTC. Protein: CSVADRDRVYGYTF.